This T cell receptor beta chain emerged from a study of cytomegalovirus exposure and HLA in healthy donors. Clones were read by immunoSEQ multiplex PCR, and TCRdb kept only the in-frame ones, dropping some. This repertoire shows around 150,000 clones, 80% to 95% found once; its top ten account for 0.6% to 0.8%. Findings of the study overall: The finding came from a later analysis; first-cohort TCR clusters tended to co-occur in the roughly 110 validation repertoires.

About this clone: Antigen unknown.

This sequence originates from a man aged 18 to 29 in good health and CMV-seronegative. Sequencing input: PBMCs.

CDR3 sequence (DNA): TGCGCCAGCAGCTCCGGGACTAGCGGCTACAATGAGCAGTTCTTC. Amino acid sequence: CASSSGTSGYNEQFF. The V gene is TRBV5-1, the J gene TRBJ2-1; the match to TRBD2 covers 11 bases. The CDR3 extends over 15 amino acids. CDR1 and CDR2 (germline): SGHRS, YFSETQ. The V gene end was trimmed by 3 bases and the J gene end by 3 bases; junction bases not matched to a gene: 2.